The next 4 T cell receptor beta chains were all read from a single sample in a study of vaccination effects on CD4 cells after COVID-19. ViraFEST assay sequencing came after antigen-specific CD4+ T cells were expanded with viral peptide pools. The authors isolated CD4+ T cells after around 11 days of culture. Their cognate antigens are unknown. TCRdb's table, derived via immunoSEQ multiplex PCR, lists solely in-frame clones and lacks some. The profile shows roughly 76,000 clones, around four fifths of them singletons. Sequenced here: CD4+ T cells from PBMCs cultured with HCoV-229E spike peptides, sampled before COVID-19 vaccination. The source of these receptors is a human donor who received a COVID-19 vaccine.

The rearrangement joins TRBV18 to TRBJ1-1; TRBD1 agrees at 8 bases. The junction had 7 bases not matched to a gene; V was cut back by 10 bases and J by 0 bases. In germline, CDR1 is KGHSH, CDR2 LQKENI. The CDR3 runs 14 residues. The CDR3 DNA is TGTGCCACCGCCGGACAGGGATTGAACACTGAAGCTTTCTTT. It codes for CATAGQGLNTEAFF.

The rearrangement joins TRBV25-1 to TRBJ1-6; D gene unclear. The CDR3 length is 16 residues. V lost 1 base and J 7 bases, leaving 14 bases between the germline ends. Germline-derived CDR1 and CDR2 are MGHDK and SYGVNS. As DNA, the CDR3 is TGTGCCAGCAGTGAATCGAGGAGCAGTGGCAATTCACCCCTCCACTTT. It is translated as CASSESRSSGNSPLHF.

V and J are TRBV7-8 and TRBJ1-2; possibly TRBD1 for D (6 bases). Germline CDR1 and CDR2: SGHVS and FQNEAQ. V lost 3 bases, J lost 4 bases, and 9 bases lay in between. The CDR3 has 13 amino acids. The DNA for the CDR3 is TGTGCCAGCAGCTTCGGGGGGCTCTATGGCTACACCTTC. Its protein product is CASSFGGLYGYTF.

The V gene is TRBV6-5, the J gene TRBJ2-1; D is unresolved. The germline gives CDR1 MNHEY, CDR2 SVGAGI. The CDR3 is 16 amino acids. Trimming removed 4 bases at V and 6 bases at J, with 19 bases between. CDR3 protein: CASSSYDPVPPNEQFF. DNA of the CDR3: TGTGCCAGCAGTTCTTACGACCCCGTTCCCCCCAATGAGCAGTTCTTC.